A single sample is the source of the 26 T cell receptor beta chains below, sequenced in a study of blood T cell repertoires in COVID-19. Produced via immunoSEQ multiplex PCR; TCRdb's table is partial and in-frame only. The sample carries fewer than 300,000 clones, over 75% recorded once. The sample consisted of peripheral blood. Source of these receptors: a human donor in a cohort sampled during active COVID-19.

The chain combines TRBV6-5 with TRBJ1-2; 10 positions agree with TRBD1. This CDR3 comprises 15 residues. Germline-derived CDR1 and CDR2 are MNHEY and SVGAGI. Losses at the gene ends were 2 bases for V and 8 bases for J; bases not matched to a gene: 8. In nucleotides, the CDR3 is TGTGCCAGCAGTTACAGAGACAGGGGGCGATGGGGCTACACCTTC. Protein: CASSYRDRGRWGYTF.

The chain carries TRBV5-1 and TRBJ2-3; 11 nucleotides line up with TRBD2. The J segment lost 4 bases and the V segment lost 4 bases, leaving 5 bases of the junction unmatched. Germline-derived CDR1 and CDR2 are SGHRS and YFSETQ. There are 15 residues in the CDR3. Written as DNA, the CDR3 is TGCGCCAGCAGCCTGACTAGCGGGGTCCCAGATACGCAGTATTTT. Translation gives CASSLTSGVPDTQYF.

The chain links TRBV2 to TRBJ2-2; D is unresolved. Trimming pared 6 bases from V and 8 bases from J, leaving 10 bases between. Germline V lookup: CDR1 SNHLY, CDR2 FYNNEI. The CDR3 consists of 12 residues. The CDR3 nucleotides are TGTGCCAGCAGAGTTACAGTGGGGGAGCTGTTTTTT. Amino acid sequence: CASRVTVGELFF.

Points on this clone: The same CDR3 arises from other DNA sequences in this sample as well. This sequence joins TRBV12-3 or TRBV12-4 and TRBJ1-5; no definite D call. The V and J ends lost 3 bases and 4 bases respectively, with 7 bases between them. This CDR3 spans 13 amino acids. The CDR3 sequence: CASSFSGNQPQHF. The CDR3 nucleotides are TGTGCCAGCAGTTTTAGCGGGAATCAGCCCCAGCATTTT.

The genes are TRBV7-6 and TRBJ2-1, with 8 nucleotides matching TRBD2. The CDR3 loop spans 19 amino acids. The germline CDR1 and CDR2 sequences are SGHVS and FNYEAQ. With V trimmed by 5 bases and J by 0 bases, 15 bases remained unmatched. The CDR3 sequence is CASSPLITSGLSSYNEQFF. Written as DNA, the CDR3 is TGTGCCAGCAGCCCGCTTATTACTAGCGGTCTAAGCTCCTACAATGAGCAGTTCTTC.

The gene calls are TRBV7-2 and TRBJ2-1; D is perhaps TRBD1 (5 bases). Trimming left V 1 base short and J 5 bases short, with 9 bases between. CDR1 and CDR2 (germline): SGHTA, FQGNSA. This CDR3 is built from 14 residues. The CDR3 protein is CASSLGFRDNEQFF. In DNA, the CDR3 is TGTGCCAGCAGCTTAGGTTTCAGGGACAATGAGCAGTTCTTC.

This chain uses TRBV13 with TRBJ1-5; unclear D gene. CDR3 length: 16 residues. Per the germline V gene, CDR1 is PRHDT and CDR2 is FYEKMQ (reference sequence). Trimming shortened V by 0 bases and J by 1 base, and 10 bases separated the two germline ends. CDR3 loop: CASSLGGGRSNQPQHF. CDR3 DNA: TGTGCCAGCAGCTTAGGCGGAGGTAGGAGCAATCAGCCCCAGCATTTT.

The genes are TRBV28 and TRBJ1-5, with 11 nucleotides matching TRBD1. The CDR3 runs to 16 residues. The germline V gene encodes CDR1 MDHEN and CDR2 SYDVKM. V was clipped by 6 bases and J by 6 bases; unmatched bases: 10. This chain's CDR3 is CASSSSGTGGGQPQHF. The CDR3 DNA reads TGTGCCAGCAGCAGCTCAGGGACAGGGGGTGGTCAGCCCCAGCATTTT.

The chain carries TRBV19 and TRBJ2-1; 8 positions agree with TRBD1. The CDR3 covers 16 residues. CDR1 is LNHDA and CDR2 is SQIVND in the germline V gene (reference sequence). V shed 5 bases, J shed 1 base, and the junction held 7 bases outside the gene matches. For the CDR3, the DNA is TGTGCCAGTAGTCCCCTCGGACAGGGATCCTACAATGAGCAGTTCTTC. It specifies CASSPLGQGSYNEQFF.

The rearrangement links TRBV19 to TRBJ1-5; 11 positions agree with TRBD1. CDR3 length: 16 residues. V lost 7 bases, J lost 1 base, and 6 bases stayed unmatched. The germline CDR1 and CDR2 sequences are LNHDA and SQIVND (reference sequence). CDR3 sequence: CASNRGQGVSNQPQHF. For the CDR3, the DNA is TGTGCCAGTAATCGGGGACAGGGGGTCAGCAATCAGCCCCAGCATTTT.

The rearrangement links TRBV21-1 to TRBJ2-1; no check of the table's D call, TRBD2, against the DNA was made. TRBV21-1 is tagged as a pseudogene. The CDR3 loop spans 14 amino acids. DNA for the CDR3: TGTGCCAGCAGCAAACTAGCGGGGTATCACGTGCAGTTCTTC. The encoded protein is CASSKLAGYHVQFF.

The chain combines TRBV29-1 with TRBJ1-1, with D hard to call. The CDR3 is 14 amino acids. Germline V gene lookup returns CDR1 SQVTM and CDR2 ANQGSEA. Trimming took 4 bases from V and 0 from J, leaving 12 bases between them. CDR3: CSVGIGNMNTEAFF. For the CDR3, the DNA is TGCAGCGTTGGAATTGGCAATATGAACACTGAAGCTTTCTTT.

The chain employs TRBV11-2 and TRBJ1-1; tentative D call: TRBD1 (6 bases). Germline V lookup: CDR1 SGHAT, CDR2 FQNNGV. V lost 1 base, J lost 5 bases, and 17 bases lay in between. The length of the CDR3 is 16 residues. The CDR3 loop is CASSLGGRALGTEAFF. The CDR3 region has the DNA TGTGCCAGCAGCTTAGGGGGGCGGGCCCTAGGGACTGAAGCTTTCTTT.

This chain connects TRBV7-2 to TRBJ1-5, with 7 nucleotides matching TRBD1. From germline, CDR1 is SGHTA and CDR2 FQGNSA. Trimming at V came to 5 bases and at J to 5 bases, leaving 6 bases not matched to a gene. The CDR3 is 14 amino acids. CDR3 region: CASSDRDRYQPQHF. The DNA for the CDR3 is TGTGCCAGCAGCGACCGGGACAGATATCAGCCCCAGCATTTT.

DNA for the CDR3: TGTGCCAGCGGGACCCGGGGGCTAGCGGGGGGACTTTACAATGAGCAGTTCTTC. Protein product: CASGTRGLAGGLYNEQFF. The rearrangement joins TRBV28 to TRBJ2-1; TRBD2 agrees at 11 bases. The germline V gene has CDR1 MDHEN and CDR2 SYDVKM. The CDR3 loop spans 18 amino acids. J lost 4 bases, V lost 8 bases, and 16 bases had no gene match.

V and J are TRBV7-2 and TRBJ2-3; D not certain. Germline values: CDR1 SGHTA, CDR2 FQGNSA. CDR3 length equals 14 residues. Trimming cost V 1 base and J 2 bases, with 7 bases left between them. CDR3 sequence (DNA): TGTGCCAGCAGCTTAGAATACTCCACAGATACGCAGTATTTT. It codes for CASSLEYSTDTQYF.

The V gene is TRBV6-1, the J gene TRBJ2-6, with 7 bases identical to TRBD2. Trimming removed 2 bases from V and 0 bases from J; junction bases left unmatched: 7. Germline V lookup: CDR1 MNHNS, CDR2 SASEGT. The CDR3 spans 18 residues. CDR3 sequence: CASSERAGLRSGANVLTF. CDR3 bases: TGTGCCAGCAGTGAAAGAGCGGGGCTCCGCTCTGGGGCCAACGTCCTGACTTTC.

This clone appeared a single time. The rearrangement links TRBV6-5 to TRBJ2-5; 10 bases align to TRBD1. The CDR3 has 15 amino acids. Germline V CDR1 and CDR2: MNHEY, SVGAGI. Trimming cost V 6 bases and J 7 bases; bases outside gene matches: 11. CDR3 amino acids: CASRLFGTGEGTQYF. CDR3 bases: TGTGCCAGCAGATTATTTGGGACAGGGGAGGGGACCCAGTACTTC.

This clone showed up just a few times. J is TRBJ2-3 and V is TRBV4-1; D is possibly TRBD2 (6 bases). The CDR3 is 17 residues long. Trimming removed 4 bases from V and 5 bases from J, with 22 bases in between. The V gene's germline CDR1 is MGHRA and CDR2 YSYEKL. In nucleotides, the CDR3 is TGCGCCAGCAGCCTGGATCAAACTAGCAATAGTGTAGATACGCAGTATTTT. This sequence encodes CASSLDQTSNSVDTQYF.

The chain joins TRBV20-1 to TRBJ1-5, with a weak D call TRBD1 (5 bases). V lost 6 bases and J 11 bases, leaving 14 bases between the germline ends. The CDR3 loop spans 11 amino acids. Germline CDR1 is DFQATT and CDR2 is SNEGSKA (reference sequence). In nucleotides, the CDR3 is TGCAGTGCCCAAGACAGTCCGACCCAGCATTTT. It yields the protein CSAQDSPTQHF.

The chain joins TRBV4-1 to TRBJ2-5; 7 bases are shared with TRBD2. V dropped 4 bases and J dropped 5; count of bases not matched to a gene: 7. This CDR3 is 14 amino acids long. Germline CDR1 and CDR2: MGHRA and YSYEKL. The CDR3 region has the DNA TGCGCCAGCAGCCCCCGAATGGGGGGGGAGACCCAGTACTTC. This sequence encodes CASSPRMGGETQYF.

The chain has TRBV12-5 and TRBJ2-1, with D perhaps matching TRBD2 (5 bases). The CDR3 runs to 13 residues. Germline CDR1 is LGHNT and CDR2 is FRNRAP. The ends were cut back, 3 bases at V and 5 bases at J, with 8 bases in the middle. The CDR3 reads CASGLGLNNEQFF. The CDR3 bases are TGTGCTAGTGGTTTAGGACTGAACAATGAGCAGTTCTTC.

In DNA, the CDR3 is TGTGCCAGTAGGCCCGGGACAGGCGCGAACACCGGGGAGCTGTTTTTT. Its protein product is CASRPGTGANTGELFF. This chain joins TRBV19 and TRBJ2-2, with TRBD1 matching over 8 bases. The CDR3 is made up of 16 amino acids. V lost 6 bases and J lost 0; bases outside the gene matches: 6. CDR1 LNHDA and CDR2 SQIVND come from the germline V gene (reference sequence). Supplemented by reference TRBV19 and TRBJ2-2, the full variable domain reads DGGITQSPKYLFRKEGQNVTLSCEQNLNHDAMYWYRQDPGQGLRLIYYSQIVNDFQKGDIAEGYSVSREKKESFPLTVTSAQKNPTAFYLCASRPGTGANTGELFFGEGSRLTVL.

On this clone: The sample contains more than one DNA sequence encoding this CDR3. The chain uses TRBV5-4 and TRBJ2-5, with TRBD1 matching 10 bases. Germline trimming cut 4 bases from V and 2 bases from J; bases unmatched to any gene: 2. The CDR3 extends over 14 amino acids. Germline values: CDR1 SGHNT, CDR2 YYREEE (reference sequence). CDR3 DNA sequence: TGTGCCAGCAGCCCGGGACAGGGGCAAGAGACCCAGTACTTC. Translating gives CASSPGQGQETQYF.

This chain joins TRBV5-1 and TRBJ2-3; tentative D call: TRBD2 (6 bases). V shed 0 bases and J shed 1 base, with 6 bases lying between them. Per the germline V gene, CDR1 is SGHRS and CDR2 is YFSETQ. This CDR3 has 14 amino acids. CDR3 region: CASSLASGTDTQYF. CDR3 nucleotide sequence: TGCGCCAGCAGCTTGGCTAGCGGCACAGATACGCAGTATTTT.

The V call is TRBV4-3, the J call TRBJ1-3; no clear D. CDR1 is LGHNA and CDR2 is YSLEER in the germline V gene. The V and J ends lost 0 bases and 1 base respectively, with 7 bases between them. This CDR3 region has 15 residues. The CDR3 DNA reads TGCGCCAGCAGCCAAGATTCCCTGTCTGGAAACACCATATATTTT. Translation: CASSQDSLSGNTIYF.